This TCR beta chain was profiled in a study of regulatory T cells in long-lasting Graves disease. This clonotype was counted ten times or more. From germline, CDR1 is SGHAT and CDR2 FQNNGV. This CDR3 has 16 residues. V gave up 1 base and J gave up 0 bases, with 10 bases separating them. iRepertoire HTBI primers and Arm-PCR of CDR3 regions built TCR beta libraries. MiXCR, run by TCRdb on the multiplex PCR reads, gives a single entry per CDR3 protein. The table lists more than 650,000 distinct CDR3 sequences, 25% to 30% of them singletons. Described time point: persistent/refractory GD, antithyroid drugs over 5 years with positive TRAb. The TCR library was made from RNA extracted from PBMCs.

Material: peripheral blood mononuclear cells (PBMCs), obtained when the disease was refractory, from a patient treated with antithyroid drugs. The receptor comes from a female donor with Graves disease. This chain links TRBV11-2 with TRBJ1-5, with D uncertain. The CDR3 reads CASSLGPPYSNQPQHF. The CDR3 nucleotides read TGTGCCAGCAGCTTAGGGCCACCTTATAGCAATCAGCCCCAGCATTTT.